The source of this T cell receptor (beta chain) is a study of blood T cell repertoires in COVID-19. The table came from immunoSEQ multiplex PCR; TCRdb's copy has only in-frame clones and leaves some out. This table holds 430,000 or so clones, roughly 90% found once. Recovered status in Cohort 3 required two negative PCRs, clearance, or symptom resolution. CDR1 is SGHNT and CDR2 is YYREEE in the germline V gene (reference sequence). This CDR3 is 18 amino acids long. V was shortened by 2 bases and J by 0 bases, with 15 bases between the two germline ends. Material: PBMCs or T cells enriched from blood (not recorded which). V is TRBV5-4 and J is TRBJ1-6; a weak D match, TRBD1 (6 bases). The sequence was collected from a woman in her forties who had recovered from COVID-19. Written as DNA, the CDR3 is TGTGCCAGCAGCTTTCAAAGGACAGAAGGCTCCTATAATTCACCCCTCCACTTT. This gives the protein CASSFQRTEGSYNSPLHF.